These 3 T cell receptor beta chains came from one sample sequenced in a study of beta chain features in type 1 diabetes. Whole-study findings and limits: Researchers report that Type 1 diabetes patients had moderately but significantly shorter TCRB CDR3s across all four CD4+ subsets.

The investigators reverse transcribed all of the isolated RNA, so they sequenced expressed TCRB transcripts. Profiled with immunoSEQ multiplex PCR; TCRdb holds only in-frame clones, not every one. Seen here are some 160,000 clones, roughly 10% observed once, and the top ten hold under 0.75%. Their antigens remain unidentified. The sequenced material came from central memory CD4+ T cells from blood. Receptors originate from a woman aged 25 to 39 with type 1 diabetes.

The J gene is TRBJ2-1, the V gene TRBV6-1; TRBD2 matches 10 bases. Trimming cost V 8 bases and J 7 bases; bases outside gene matches: 8. The CDR3 is made up of 14 amino acids. Germline CDR1 MNHNS, CDR2 SASEGT. CDR3 DNA: TGTGCCAGCCCCCCAGCGGGAGGGCTAAATGAGCAGTTCTTC. Its protein product is CASPPAGGLNEQFF.

The gene calls are TRBV28 and TRBJ2-3, with 9 nucleotides matching TRBD1. Germline assignment: CDR1 MDHEN and CDR2 SYDVKM. This CDR3 has 17 residues. Trimming removed 5 bases from V and 0 bases from J; junction bases left unmatched: 9. CDR3 residues: CASSVPQGATSTDTQYF. DNA of the CDR3: TGTGCCAGCAGTGTACCACAGGGGGCCACTAGCACAGATACGCAGTATTTT.

The J gene is TRBJ2-7, the V gene TRBV6-5; TRBD1 aligns across 10 bases. The CDR3 sequence is 15 residues long. CDR1 and CDR2 (germline): MNHEY, SVGAGI. With V trimmed by 4 bases and J by 5 bases, 8 bases remained unmatched. The CDR3 sequence is CASSSAGTGVHEQYF. The CDR3 DNA reads TGTGCCAGCAGTTCCGCCGGGACAGGGGTCCACGAGCAGTACTTC.